Listed here are 15 T cell receptor beta chains from one sample, sequenced in a study of blood T cell repertoires in COVID-19 (dated by TCRdb to 2018 to 2021). The library was prepared using the immunoSEQ multiplex PCR assay. TCRdb's version of the immuneACCESS table is confined to in-frame rearrangements and falls short of the full clone set. An unresolved V gene accounts for under half of the shortfall where checked; the remainder is of unknown origin. This sample holds 50,000 to 70,000 clones; about 88% were observed only once. Clones ranked in the top ten supply about 7.4% of the sample. Sequencing was performed on peripheral blood. The source of these receptors is a human donor with active COVID-19. The donor label of this sample is uncertain.

V and J are TRBV19 and TRBJ2-2; TRBD1 is a possible D gene (6 bases). V was trimmed by 9 bases and J by 1 base, leaving 15 bases between them. Germline values: CDR1 LNHDA, CDR2 SQIVND (reference sequence). The CDR3 contains 15 residues. CDR3 nucleotide sequence: TGTGCCAGCTCCCCCGGGACACTGAACACCGGGGAGCTGTTTTTT. Amino acids: CASSPGTLNTGELFF.

The chain joins TRBV19 to TRBJ2-1; TRBD2 is a possible D gene (5 bases). Deletions cut 4 bases from V and 7 bases from J, with 26 bases between. Germline-derived CDR1 and CDR2 are LNHDA and SQIVND (reference sequence). This CDR3 spans 18 amino acids. CDR3 sequence reads: CASSTPSPSWLLGNEQFF. The CDR3 DNA follows: TGTGCCAGTAGTACCCCTTCCCCCAGTTGGTTACTAGGGAATGAGCAGTTCTTC.

The chain uses TRBV9 and TRBJ1-3, with TRBD1 as a possible D gene (5 bases). The V end lost 0 bases, the J end lost 6 bases, and 19 bases lay between the germline ends. The CDR3 sequence is 17 residues long. Germline CDR1 reads SGDLS; CDR2 reads YYNGEE. CDR3: CASSVASGEGPQNTIYF. The DNA of the CDR3 is TGTGCCAGCAGCGTAGCTAGCGGGGAGGGACCCCAAAACACCATATATTTT.

This chain links TRBV5-1 with TRBJ2-5; D might be TRBD2 (6 bases). CDR1 and CDR2 (germline): SGHRS, YFSETQ. V gave up 4 bases and J gave up 1 base, with 8 bases separating them. The CDR3 is 13 residues long. CDR3 residues: CASSNSGQETQYF. The CDR3 coding sequence is TGCGCCAGCAGCAATAGCGGCCAAGAGACCCAGTACTTC.

The chain combines TRBV18 with TRBJ2-7, with D possibly being TRBD2 (5 bases). The CDR3 is 12 residues long. Germline CDR1 is KGHSH and CDR2 is LQKENI. Trimming removed 6 bases from V and 4 bases from J, with 10 bases in between. The CDR3: CASSSGVYEQYF. In DNA, the CDR3 is TGTGCCAGCTCCTCCGGGGTATACGAGCAGTACTTC.

The genes are TRBV7-3 and TRBJ1-1, with 7 bases fitting TRBD1. Germline lookup yields CDR1 SGHTA and CDR2 FQGTGA. Losses at the gene ends were 8 bases for V and 1 base for J; bases not matched to a gene: 4. The length of the CDR3 is 13 residues. DNA for the CDR3: TGTGCCAGCGGAAGGGACAGGAACACTGAAGCTTTCTTT. This encodes CASGRDRNTEAFF.

The rearrangement uses TRBV9 and TRBJ2-7, with a weak D call TRBD2 (5 bases). Trimming removed 4 bases from V and 1 base from J, with 18 bases in between. The CDR3 length is 16 residues. Germline lookup yields CDR1 SGDLS and CDR2 YYNGEE. The CDR3 nucleotides are TGTGCCAGCAGCCTCCGACCCAGTACTAGTTCCTACGAGCAGTACTTC. This sequence encodes CASSLRPSTSSYEQYF.

V and J are TRBV9 and TRBJ1-6, with 7 positions matching TRBD1. The CDR3 runs 15 residues. With 2 bases clipped from V and 6 bases from J, the junction kept 5 bases outside the gene matches. From germline, CDR1 is SGDLS and CDR2 YYNGEE. CDR3 protein: CASSVGTVVNSPLHF. The CDR3 nucleotides are TGTGCCAGCAGCGTGGGGACAGTAGTTAATTCACCCCTCCACTTT.

The rearrangement joins TRBV6-6 to TRBJ1-6, with D maybe TRBD1 (6 bases). Germline CDR1 and CDR2: MNHNY and SVGAGI (reference sequence). V was pared by 5 bases and J by 2 bases, with 16 bases between. This CDR3 comprises 17 residues. CDR3 loop: CASSRYRDPAYNSPLHF. In DNA form, the CDR3 reads TGTGCCAGCAGTAGATACAGGGACCCGGCCTATAATTCACCCCTCCACTTT.

The V and J genes are TRBV9 and TRBJ2-3; D gene uncertain. V lost 0 bases and J lost 4, with 6 bases in between. From germline, CDR1 is SGDLS and CDR2 YYNGEE. This CDR3 is built from 13 residues. The CDR3 nucleotides are TGTGCCAGCAGCGTAGGGCCCCCAGATACGCAGTATTTT. Translated, it gives CASSVGPPDTQYF.

The chain combines TRBV21-1 with TRBJ2-3; the DNA was not used to check the table's D call, TRBD2. TRBV21-1 is assigned pseudogene status. CDR3 length: 16 residues. CDR3 loop: CASSKVGLVSTDTQYF. In DNA form, the CDR3 reads TGTGCCAGCAGCAAGGTGGGACTAGTGAGCACAGATACGCAGTATTTT.

The J gene is TRBJ2-3, the V gene TRBV10-1; 7 bases agree with TRBD1. Trimming at V came to 0 bases and at J to 3 bases, leaving 6 bases not matched to a gene. Germline V gene sequence: CDR1 WNHNN, CDR2 SYGVQD (reference sequence). The length of the CDR3 is 16 residues. CDR3 region: CASSESKRGRTDTQYF. CDR3 sequence (DNA): TGCGCCAGCAGTGAGTCGAAAAGGGGGCGAACAGATACGCAGTATTTT.

The chain joins TRBV28 to TRBJ1-4, with 8 bases fitting TRBD1. There are 16 residues in the CDR3. The J segment lost 5 bases and the V segment lost 6 bases, leaving 11 bases of the junction unmatched. Germline V lookup: CDR1 MDHEN, CDR2 SYDVKM. The CDR3 DNA reads TGTGCCAGCAGCGCCCCGGGACAGGAAATAAATGAAAAACTGTTTTTT. Translating gives CASSAPGQEINEKLFF.

This CDR3 reads CASSLPRNTEAFF. The CDR3 coding sequence is TGCGCCAGCAGCCTACCTAGAAACACTGAAGCTTTCTTT. This rearrangement joins TRBV5-1 to TRBJ1-1; D ambiguous. CDR1 and CDR2 from the germline V gene are SGHRS and YFSETQ. Trimming cost V 4 bases and J 2 bases, with 9 bases left between them. This CDR3 comprises 13 residues.

The chain recombines TRBV28 with TRBJ2-7; D call uncertain. CDR1 is MDHEN, CDR2 SYDVKM, per germline. The CDR3 covers 16 residues. Trimming removed 1 base at V and 0 bases at J, with 13 bases between. The CDR3 DNA sequence: TGTGCCAGCAGTTTATTTGAGAGACAAAACTCCTACGAGCAGTACTTC. It is translated as CASSLFERQNSYEQYF.